This TCR beta chain was sequenced during a study of shared clonotypes between healthy human individuals. CD45RO negativity and positive selection for CCR7 defined naive CD8 cells, a population that excluded terminally differentiated effector memory CD45RA+ cells. With 1 base removed from V and 7 bases from J, the gap between germline ends came to 10 bases. The germline V gene encodes CDR1 MDHEN and CDR2 SYDVKM. The CDR3 runs 13 residues. Turning to this clone: No antigen is known for it.

Generated by immunoSEQ multiplex PCR, the TCRdb table keeps only in-frame clones and is missing some. The table lists about 2 million clones, 85% to 95% of them singletons. Study results and limitations: How much donors shared clonotypes was expected to be affected by sequencing depth.

The specimen was naive CD8+ T cells sorted from blood. This TCR was sampled from a man younger than 30 in good health. V is TRBV28 and J is TRBJ1-1, with D uncertain. CDR3 nucleotide sequence: TGTGCCAGCAGTTTATCCCCCCTGGATGAAGCTTTCTTT. Its translation: CASSLSPLDEAFF.